The present T cell receptor beta chain was sequenced within a study of a mutant IDH1 vaccine in newly diagnosed glioma. Here immunoSEQ multiplex PCR was the method, and the copy in TCRdb shows in-frame clones only, minus some. The data contain about 92,000 clones, roughly 75% of them singletons. Sample time point: baseline, week 1 (first vaccination visit). Treatment denoted: pre-vaccination baseline after standard-of-care therapy. Study results and caveats: Across multiple MHC alleles, about 95% of patients had vaccine-induced responses.

From germline, CDR1 is MNHEY and CDR2 SMNVEV (reference sequence). With V trimmed by 9 bases and J by 7 bases, 11 bases remained unmatched. The CDR3 loop spans 14 amino acids. Comment on this clone: Its antigen is currently unknown.

This clonotype was obtained from a man aged 35 to 55 with glioma. The sample consisted of PBMCs, taken from a glioma patient treated with radiotherapy, temozolomide or both. The rearrangement joins TRBV27 to TRBJ1-1, with TRBD1 matching over 10 bases. The CDR3 reads CASNSGTGVGEAFF. CDR3 nucleotides: TGTGCCAGTAACTCCGGGACAGGGGTGGGTGAAGCTTTCTTT.